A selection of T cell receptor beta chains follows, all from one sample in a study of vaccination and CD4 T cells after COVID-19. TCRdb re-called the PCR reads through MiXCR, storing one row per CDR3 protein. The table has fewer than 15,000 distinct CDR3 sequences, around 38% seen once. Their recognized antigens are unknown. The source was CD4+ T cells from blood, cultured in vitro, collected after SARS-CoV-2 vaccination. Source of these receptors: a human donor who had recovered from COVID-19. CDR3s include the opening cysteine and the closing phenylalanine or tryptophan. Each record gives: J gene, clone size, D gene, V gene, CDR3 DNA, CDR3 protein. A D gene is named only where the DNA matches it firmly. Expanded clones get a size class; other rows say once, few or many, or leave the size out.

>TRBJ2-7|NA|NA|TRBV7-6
TGTGCCAGCAGCGAGGCCTCACGGGTCGGTGAGCAGTACTTC
CASSEASRVGEQYF
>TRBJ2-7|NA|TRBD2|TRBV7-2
TGTGCCAGCAGACCGGGGGGGTCTACCTACGAGCAGTACTTC
CASRPGGSTYEQYF
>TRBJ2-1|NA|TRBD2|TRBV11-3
TGTGCCAGCTCCGGGGGAGGGGCTCGGGTTGAGCAGTTCTTC
CASSGGGARVEQFF
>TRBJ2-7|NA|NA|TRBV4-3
TGCGCCAGCAGCCAAGATTGGGGCAGGGGAGACGAGCAGTACTTC
CASSQDWGRGDEQYF
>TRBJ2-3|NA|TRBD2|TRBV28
TGTGCCAGCCTTAGCGGGAGCACAGATACGCAGTATTTT
CASLSGSTDTQYF
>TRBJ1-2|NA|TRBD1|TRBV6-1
TGTGCCAGCACTATACAGGGGGCGCTTAATGGCTACACCTTC
CASTIQGALNGYTF
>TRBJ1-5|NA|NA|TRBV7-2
TGTGCCAGCAGCTTGGGGCAGGCTAGCAATCAGCCCCAGCATTTT
CASSLGQASNQPQHF
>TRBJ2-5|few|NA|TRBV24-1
TGTGCCACCAGTGAGCCGGGGCGGGGACAGGAGACCCAGTACTTC
CATSEPGRGQETQYF
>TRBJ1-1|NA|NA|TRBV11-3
TGTGCCAGCAGCAGATTGTCGCGCACTGGAGCTTTCTTT
CASSRLSRTGAFF
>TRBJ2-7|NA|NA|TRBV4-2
TGTGCCAGCAGCCAAGATCTGGCTAGCGCAGCCTACGAGCAGTACTTC
CASSQDLASAAYEQYF
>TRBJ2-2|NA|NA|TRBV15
TGTGCCACCAGCAGAGAGCCCGGCACCGGGGAGCTGTTTTTT
CATSREPGTGELFF
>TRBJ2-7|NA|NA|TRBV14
TGTGCCAGCAGCTTATCGGGGGTGCGGCAGTACTTC
CASSLSGVRQYF
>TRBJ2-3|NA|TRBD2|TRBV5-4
TGTGCCAGCAGCTCTGCACCCGGGAGGTTGGGGTCAGATACGCAGTATTTT
CASSSAPGRLGSDTQYF
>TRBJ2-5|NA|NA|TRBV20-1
TGCAGTGCTAGAGATGGGGCGGAGACCCAGTACTTC
CSARDGAETQYF
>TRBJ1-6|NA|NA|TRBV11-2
TGTGCCAGCAGCACACTTCGGGGTCCACCCCTCCACTTT
CASSTLRGPPLHF
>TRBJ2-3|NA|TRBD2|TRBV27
TGTGCCAGCAGTTTAGGTAGCGGGACTGATACGCAGTATTTT
CASSLGSGTDTQYF
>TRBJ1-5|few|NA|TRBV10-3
TGTGCCATCAGTGAGTCAATAGGAGGGGGTTTTGGTCAGCCCCAGCATTTT
CAISESIGGGFGQPQHF
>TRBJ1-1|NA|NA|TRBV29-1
TGCAGCGCACAAAACACTGAAGCTTTCTTT
CSAQNTEAFF
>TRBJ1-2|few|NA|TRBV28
TGTGCCAGCAGTTTTTATGAAAGGGACGATGGCTACACCTTC
CASSFYERDDGYTF
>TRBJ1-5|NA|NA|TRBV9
TGTGCCAGCAGCAAAACGGGACAAGATAATCAGCCCCAGCATTTT
CASSKTGQDNQPQHF
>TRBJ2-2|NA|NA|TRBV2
TGTGCCAGCAGTGACAGGGCGGACACCGGGGAGCTGTTTTTT
CASSDRADTGELFF
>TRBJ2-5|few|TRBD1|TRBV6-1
TGTGCCAGCACCGTGGGCCCAGGGGGTACCCAGTACTTC
CASTVGPGGTQYF
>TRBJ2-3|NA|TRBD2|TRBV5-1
TGCGCCAGCAGGGTAGCGGGAGAACCAGATACGCAGTATTTT
CASRVAGEPDTQYF
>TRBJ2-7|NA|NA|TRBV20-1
TGCAGTGCTAGACACGGACTCCTGAGCTCCTACGAGCAGTACTTC
CSARHGLLSSYEQYF
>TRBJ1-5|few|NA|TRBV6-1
TGTGCCAGCAGCCTGAACGTGCCAGCCGATCAGCCCCAGCATTTT
CASSLNVPADQPQHF
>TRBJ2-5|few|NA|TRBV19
TGTGCCAGTAGTATCGCGCAGGGAGCAGAGACCCAGTACTTC
CASSIAQGAETQYF
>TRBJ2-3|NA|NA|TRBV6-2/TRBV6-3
TGTGCCAGCAGTTACAGACTAGGCGAGGGATTGACAGATACGCAGTATTTT
CASSYRLGEGLTDTQYF
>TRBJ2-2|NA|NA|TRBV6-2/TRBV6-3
TGTGCCAGCAAAATAGGAGGGGGTAACACCGGGGAGCTGTTTTTT
CASKIGGGNTGELFF
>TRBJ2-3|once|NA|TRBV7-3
TGTGCCAGCAGCGCTGACTCGGGCGGCACAGATACGCAGTATTTT
CASSADSGGTDTQYF
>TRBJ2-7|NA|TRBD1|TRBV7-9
TGTGCCAGCAGCTTAGCCGCAGGGGGCCACGAGCAGTACTTC
CASSLAAGGHEQYF
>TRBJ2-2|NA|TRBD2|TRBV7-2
TGTGCCAGCAGCTGGTTAGCGGGAGCGAACACCGGGGAGCTGTTTTTT
CASSWLAGANTGELFF
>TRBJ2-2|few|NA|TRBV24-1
TGTGCCACCAGTGAGACGGGTTGGACCGGGGAGCTGTTTTTT
CATSETGWTGELFF
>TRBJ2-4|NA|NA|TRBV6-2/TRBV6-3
TGTGCCAGCAGTTACTCCGCGGACAGTCTAGCCAAAAACATTCAGTACTTC
CASSYSADSLAKNIQYF
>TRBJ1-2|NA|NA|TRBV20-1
TGCAGTGCTAGAGCGGCAGACCTAAACTATGGCTACACCTTC
CSARAADLNYGYTF
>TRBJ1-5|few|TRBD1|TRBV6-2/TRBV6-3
TGTGCCACCTGGGACAGGCGGCGAAGCAATCAGCCCCAGCATTTT
CATWDRRRSNQPQHF
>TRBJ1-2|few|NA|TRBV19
TGTGCCAGTAGCTCGCGGTCGTATGGCTACACCTTC
CASSSRSYGYTF
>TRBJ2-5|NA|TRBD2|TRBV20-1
TGCAGTTATAGCGGGGGCCCAAGGACCCAGTACTTC
CSYSGGPRTQYF
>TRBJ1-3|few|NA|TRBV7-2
TGTGCCAGCAGCTTAGGCCCGGTCGGAAACACCATATATTTT
CASSLGPVGNTIYF
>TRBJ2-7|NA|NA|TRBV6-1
TGTGCCAGCAGTGCTCTTCTGACGGGACGGTCTTACGACGAGCAGTACTTC
CASSALLTGRSYDEQYF
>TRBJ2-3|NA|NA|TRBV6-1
TGTGCCAGCAGTCTGGACACGTATGTTACAGATACGCAGTATTTT
CASSLDTYVTDTQYF
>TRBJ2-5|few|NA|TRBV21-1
TGTGCCAGCAGGAGATTTCAGGGAGGGGAGACCCAGTACTTC
CASRRFQGGETQYF
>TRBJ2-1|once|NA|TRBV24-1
TGTGCCGCCAGTGACTCCCGGACAAATTACAATGAGCAGTTCTTC
CAASDSRTNYNEQFF
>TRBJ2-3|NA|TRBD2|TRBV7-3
TGTGCCAGCAGCCCCCTGGGGGGAGGGACAGATACGCAGTATTTT
CASSPLGGGTDTQYF
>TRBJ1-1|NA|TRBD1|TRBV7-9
TGTGCCAGCAGCTGGGACAGGGGATTTACTGAAGCTTTCTTT
CASSWDRGFTEAFF
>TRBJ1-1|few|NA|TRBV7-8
TGTGCCAGCAGCTTAGGGCCCGCATATCCGAACACTGAAGCTTTCTTT
CASSLGPAYPNTEAFF
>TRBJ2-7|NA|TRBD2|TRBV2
TGTGCCAGCAGAAGCGGGGGTTACGAGCAGTACTTC
CASRSGGYEQYF
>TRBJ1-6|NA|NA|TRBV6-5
TGTGCCAGCAGTTACTTTTTATGGGGGGCTTATTCACCCCTCCACTTT
CASSYFLWGAYSPLHF
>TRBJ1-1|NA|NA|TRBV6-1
TGTGCCAGCAGTAAAACATCCTCGGAAGCTTTCTTT
CASSKTSSEAFF
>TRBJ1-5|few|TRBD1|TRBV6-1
TGTGCCAGCAGTCCCGGGACAGGGACTTTCAATCAGCCCCAGCATTTT
CASSPGTGTFNQPQHF
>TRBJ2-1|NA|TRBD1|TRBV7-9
TGTGCCAGCAGCCCGGGGGTGACAGGGGTCTACAATGAGCAGTTCTTC
CASSPGVTGVYNEQFF
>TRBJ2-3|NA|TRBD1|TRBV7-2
TGTGCCAGCAGCTCGGGACAGGGTCGCACAGATACGCAGTATTTT
CASSSGQGRTDTQYF
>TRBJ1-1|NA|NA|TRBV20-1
TGCAGTGCTACTAAACTGGTCCTAACGGGGACTGAAGCTTTCTTT
CSATKLVLTGTEAFF
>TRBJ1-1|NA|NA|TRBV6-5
TGTGCCAGCAGTTACCAGAGAAGCACAGGTGAAGCTTTCTTT
CASSYQRSTGEAFF
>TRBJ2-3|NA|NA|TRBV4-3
TGCGCCAGCAGCCAGTACCAGGGGGAGGGGCAGTATTTT
CASSQYQGEGQYF
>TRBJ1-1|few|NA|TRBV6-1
TGTGCCAGCAGTATCGACGGAATGAACACTGAAGCTTTCTTT
CASSIDGMNTEAFF